This T cell receptor beta chain was sequenced during a study of cytomegalovirus exposure and HLA in healthy donors (dated by TCRdb to 2015 to 2018). About the study as a whole: According to a later analysis, one platform produced both the roughly 130 validation repertoires and the roughly 650 repertoires of the first cohort. The study aimed to test whether signatures of past pathogen exposure could be identified by cataloging public T cell receptors. A separate validation cohort of 100 to 150 different subjects was used in addition to the approximately 640-subject first cohort. High-throughput TCR immunosequencing, statistical association of individual TCRs with disease status, and machine learning were combined to predict cytomegalovirus infection status. Study-wide findings and limitations: The validation cohort had no HLA typing available for a later analysis, so co-occurrence within that cohort was assessed over all 120 or so repertoires. Most TCR sequences were seen in very few donors, while some public TCRs were found in many individuals. A few of the identified cytomegalovirus-associated TCR beta chains were confirmed in vitro to be specific for cytomegalovirus antigens. The study listed 164 TCR beta chains as associated with cytomegalovirus. In both the original and validation cohorts, the classifier was reported to diagnose cytomegalovirus status with high specificity and sensitivity. Of the cluster scores, 94% were above 0 in a later analysis, which found that TCRs clustered in the first cohort also tended to co-occur in the 90 to 150 validation repertoires. It was suggested by the authors that the approach could potentially be generalized to other disease states and immunological phenotypes.

The library was produced with the immunoSEQ multiplex PCR assay. Per the original workflow: A statistical classification framework was built to diagnose cytomegalovirus status from the catalog of TCR beta chain sequences. TCRdb mirrors the immuneACCESS table, restricted to in-frame sequences. Some clones are absent from its copies; in checked studies, under half trace to an unresolved V gene, and the reason for the others is unknown. V and J calls plus clone size are reproduced from that table; the DNA served to infer D and trimming. The sample includes 150,000 to 200,000 clones, with roughly 80% observed a single time. Jointly, the top ten make up 2% to 2.5% of the sample. Separate from the approximately 700-subject first cohort, the validation cohort of roughly 130 subjects was the group to which the donors belonged. A word on this clone: It has no known antigen specificity. Per-base qualities were not stored, and no clone one base away is much larger.

CDR1 and CDR2 (SGHRS, YFSETQ) derive from the germline V gene. The CDR3 numbers 14 residues from cysteine through phenylalanine. The read is trimmed to its CDR3 DNA, 42 bases read in frame from base 1. The V end loses 4 bases and the J end loses 4 bases, and a stretch of 13 bases separates them. The chain is assembled from TRBV5-1 and TRBJ2-3; 7 matching bases give a weak D call of TRBD2. The sequence came from a man aged 25 to 40 in good health and CMV-seropositive. The sample consisted of PBMCs. The CDR3 sequence is CASSIRGAPDTQYF. The nucleotide sequence reads as follows: TGCGCCAGCAGCATCCGGGGGGCCCCAGATACGCAGTATTTT.